Below are 26 T cell receptor beta chains sequenced from a single sample in a study of blood T cell repertoires in COVID-19. Assay used: immunoSEQ multiplex PCR; TCRdb lists only in-frame clones, some missing. The sample records 70,000 to 100,000 clones, roughly 84% being singletons. The sequenced sample was peripheral blood. These TCRs come from a woman over 75 with acute or convalescent COVID-19.

V is TRBV6-1 and J is TRBJ1-4; 10 nucleotides match TRBD1. CDR1 is MNHNS, CDR2 SASEGT, per germline. The CDR3 has 15 amino acids. J lost 7 bases, V lost 1 base, and 3 bases had no gene match. The CDR3 reads CASSEVDRGSEKLFF. In DNA, the CDR3 is TGTGCCAGCAGTGAAGTGGACAGGGGGAGTGAAAAACTGTTTTTT.

CDR3 residues: CASSRGLAGGNEQFF. The CDR3 region has the DNA TGTGCCAGCAGCCGCGGATTAGCGGGAGGCAATGAGCAGTTCTTC. The gene calls are TRBV13 and TRBJ2-1, with TRBD2 matching over 10 bases. The germline CDR1 and CDR2 sequences are PRHDT and FYEKMQ (reference sequence). The V gene end was trimmed by 5 bases and the J gene end by 6 bases; junction bases not matched to a gene: 7. The CDR3 runs to 15 residues.

This chain connects TRBV4-1 to TRBJ2-5; 8 bases align to TRBD2. The CDR3 has 17 amino acids. Germline V gene sequence: CDR1 MGHRA, CDR2 YSYEKL. With V trimmed by 2 bases and J by 1 base, 9 bases remained unmatched. CDR3: CASSQTGAGGSQETQYF. The CDR3 bases are TGCGCCAGCAGCCAAACGGGGGCGGGGGGCTCCCAAGAGACCCAGTACTTC.

A single count supports this clone. This chain links TRBV4-3 with TRBJ1-2; possible D gene TRBD1, 6 bases. The CDR3 has 15 residues. V lost 0 bases to trimming and J lost 6 bases, with 14 bases between them. The germline V gene encodes CDR1 LGHNA and CDR2 YSLEER. This CDR3 is CASSQDLRGKDGYTF. The CDR3, as DNA: TGCGCCAGCAGCCAAGATCTAAGGGGGAAAGATGGCTACACCTTC.

J is TRBJ2-2 and V is TRBV5-1, with TRBD1 matching over 7 bases. This CDR3 contains 15 residues. Germline V gene sequence: CDR1 SGHRS, CDR2 YFSETQ. Unmatched junction bases numbered 6, after V lost 0 bases and J lost 7 bases. The CDR3 DNA follows: TGCGCCAGCAGCTTGGGAAGACAGGGTCACGGGGAGCTGTTTTTT. Translation gives CASSLGRQGHGELFF.

V is TRBV2 and J is TRBJ2-1, with a tentative D call TRBD2 (6 bases). The germline V and J ends were trimmed by 1 base and 8 bases, with 12 bases remaining between them. Germline V lookup: CDR1 SNHLY, CDR2 FYNNEI. This CDR3 has 14 amino acids. The CDR3 protein is CASSEGRGAHEQFF. The CDR3 DNA follows: TGTGCCAGCAGTGAAGGGCGGGGTGCCCATGAGCAGTTCTTC.

The J gene is TRBJ1-5, the V gene TRBV19; 8 bases agree with TRBD1. After removal of 5 bases from V and 1 base from J, the junction contained 4 bases not matched to a gene. The CDR3 loop spans 15 amino acids. CDR1 is LNHDA and CDR2 is SQIVND in the germline V gene (reference sequence). CDR3 in DNA: TGTGCCAGTAGTCCGGGACAGGTAAGCAATCAGCCCCAGCATTTT. It is translated as CASSPGQVSNQPQHF. The complete variable domain, with remaining parts taken from reference TRBV19 and TRBJ1-5, reads DGGITQSPKYLFRKEGQNVTLSCEQNLNHDAMYWYRQDPGQGLRLIYYSQIVNDFQKGDIAEGYSVSREKKESFPLTVTSAQKNPTAFYLCASSPGQVSNQPQHFGDGTRLSIL.

The chain couples TRBV28 to TRBJ1-3, with D possibly being TRBD1 (6 bases). Germline V gene sequence: CDR1 MDHEN, CDR2 SYDVKM. The CDR3 extends over 13 amino acids. With 10 bases removed from V and 4 bases from J, the gap between germline ends came to 14 bases. The CDR3 region is CAITRGPGNTIYF. The CDR3, as DNA: TGTGCCATTACCAGGGGTCCGGGAAACACCATATATTTT. The full variable domain, rest sourced from reference TRBV28 and TRBJ1-3, is DVKVTQSSRYLVKRTGEKVFLECVQDMDHENMFWYRQDPGLGLRLIYFSYDVKMKEKGDIPEGYSVSREKKERFSLILESASTNQTSMYLCAITRGPGNTIYFGEGSWLTVV.

The gene calls are TRBV4-1 and TRBJ2-1; the D is unclear. From germline, CDR1 is MGHRA and CDR2 YSYEKL. V gave up 2 bases and J gave up 8 bases, with 7 bases separating them. The CDR3 loop spans 12 amino acids. The CDR3 loop reads CASSQFEDEQFF. In DNA form, the CDR3 reads TGCGCCAGCAGCCAATTTGAGGATGAGCAGTTCTTC.

Only a few counts were recorded for this clone. J is TRBJ1-1 and V is TRBV23-1, with D possibly being TRBD1 (5 bases). Being an ORF, TRBV23-1 has a function that is uncertain. V shed 0 bases and J shed 0 bases, with 14 bases lying between them. This CDR3 region has 17 residues. The CDR3 sequence: CASSQSGGSDLNTEAFF. CDR3 coding DNA: TGCGCCAGCAGTCAATCGGGGGGGTCAGACTTGAACACTGAAGCTTTCTTT.

The rearrangement links TRBV5-4 to TRBJ2-2; 8 bases agree with TRBD1. The J segment lost 4 bases and the V segment lost 0 bases, leaving 5 bases of the junction unmatched. The CDR3 has 16 amino acids. CDR1 is SGHNT and CDR2 is YYREEE in the germline V gene (reference sequence). CDR3 residues: CASSLVGRGRTGELFF. The CDR3 DNA reads as TGTGCCAGCAGCTTGGTCGGCAGGGGGCGCACCGGGGAGCTGTTTTTT.

V usage is TRBV20-1 and J usage is TRBJ1-4; no firm D call. V lost 3 bases, J lost 0 bases, and 14 bases lay in between. Germline V gene sequence: CDR1 DFQATT, CDR2 SNEGSKA (reference sequence). CDR3 length: 16 amino acids. The CDR3 DNA is TGCAGTGCTAGTTACAAGGCGGGAGCAACTAATGAAAAACTGTTTTTT. Encoded protein: CSASYKAGATNEKLFF.

This clone is a singleton in its sample. The V call is TRBV30, the J call TRBJ1-4; TRBD1 might be the D (6 bases). Trimming removed 1 base at V and 7 bases at J, with 16 bases between. The CDR3 spans 15 residues. Per germline, CDR1 GTSNPN and CDR2 SVGIG (reference sequence). CDR3 sequence (DNA): TGTGCCTGGAGTGGGGGGCAGGGCAGGGGTGAAAAACTGTTTTTT. Protein product: CAWSGGQGRGEKLFF.

The rearrangement uses TRBV10-3 and TRBJ1-4, with D possibly matching TRBD1 (6 bases). The CDR3 runs 13 residues. V lost 4 bases, J lost 8 bases, and 11 bases lay in between. CDR1 is ENHRY, CDR2 SYGVKD, per germline. The CDR3 spells CAISVLQGEKLFF. CDR3 coding DNA: TGTGCCATCAGTGTCTTACAGGGAGAAAAACTGTTTTTT.

The V gene is TRBV30, the J gene TRBJ1-1; 9 positions match TRBD1. CDR3 length equals 13 residues. The trim removed 0 bases at V and 4 bases at J, leaving 0 bases unmatched. Germline V lookup: CDR1 GTSNPN, CDR2 SVGIG (reference sequence). The CDR3 sequence is CAWSVQGATEAFF. CDR3 in DNA: TGTGCCTGGAGTGTACAGGGGGCCACTGAAGCTTTCTTT.

J is TRBJ1-1 and V is TRBV7-2, with 11 bases that match TRBD1. Germline assignment: CDR1 SGHTA and CDR2 FQGNSA. The junction had 7 bases not matched to a gene; V was cut back by 10 bases and J by 3 bases. CDR3 length: 14 residues. CDR3 DNA: TGTGCCACCAACCGGGGACAGGGGGACACTGAAGCTTTCTTT. The encoded protein is CATNRGQGDTEAFF.

This clone was detected once. The CDR3: CASSQGQGFSAQHF. DNA of the CDR3: TGTGCCAGCAGCCAAGGGCAGGGTTTTTCAGCCCAGCATTTT. The rearrangement links TRBV3-1 (or the pseudogene TRBV3-2) to TRBJ1-5, with a weak D call TRBD1 (5 bases). Per the germline V gene, CDR1 is LGHDT and CDR2 is YNNKEL (reference sequence). CDR3 length equals 14 residues. Trimming removed 1 base at V and 11 bases at J, with 15 bases between.

The rearrangement joins TRBV13 to TRBJ2-1; D is perhaps TRBD2 (6 bases). The CDR3 contains 16 residues. The V end was cut by 2 bases, the J end by 5 bases, with 16 bases between. Looked up from germline, CDR1 is PRHDT and CDR2 is FYEKMQ (reference sequence). The CDR3, as DNA: TGTGCCAGCAGCTTACTCGGTAGGAGGGAGAACAATGAGCAGTTCTTC. This sequence encodes CASSLLGRRENNEQFF.

The rearrangement joins TRBV2 to TRBJ1-6, with TRBD1 as a possible D gene (6 bases). The CDR3 consists of 12 residues. Germline V gene lookup returns CDR1 SNHLY and CDR2 FYNNEI. V gave up 7 bases and J gave up 10 bases, with 11 bases separating them. This chain's CDR3 is CASTQGQSPLHF. CDR3 DNA sequence: TGTGCCAGCACACAGGGTCAATCACCCCTCCACTTT.

The chain joins TRBV30 to TRBJ2-5, with TRBD2 identical over 9 bases. Germline CDR1 and CDR2: GTSNPN and SVGIG (reference sequence). Trimming cost V 4 bases and J 5 bases; bases outside gene matches: 8. CDR3 length: 14 amino acids. For the CDR3, the DNA is TGTGCCTGGAATCGCGGGAGGGCCGAGGAGACCCAGTACTTC. It translates to CAWNRGRAEETQYF.

The V gene is TRBV11-3, the J gene TRBJ2-5; 8 positions agree with TRBD2. The ends lost 5 bases at V and 6 bases at J; junction bases unmatched: 8. The CDR3 consists of 14 residues. CDR1 and CDR2 from the germline V gene are SGHNT and YENEEA. DNA of the CDR3: TGTGCCAGCAGCCCCGGGGGGGCCTCGAAGACCCAGTACTTC. Amino acids: CASSPGGASKTQYF.

This rearrangement joins TRBV28 to TRBJ1-5; TRBD1 is a possible D gene (5 bases). Trimming left V 3 bases short and J 8 bases short, with 14 bases between. CDR3 length equals 14 residues. Germline V gene sequence: CDR1 MDHEN, CDR2 SYDVKM. CDR3 in amino acids: CASSLGRVGEPQHF. CDR3 coding DNA: TGTGCCAGCAGTTTGGGTAGGGTAGGGGAGCCCCAGCATTTT.

This clone was recorded once. The CDR3 loop is CASSEVLGRGETQYF. The CDR3 nucleotides are TGTGCCAGCAGTGAGGTGTTGGGCAGGGGAGAGACCCAGTACTTC. The chain combines TRBV2 with TRBJ2-5; TRBD1 is a possible D gene (6 bases). V lost 3 bases and J 4 bases, leaving 15 bases between the germline ends. CDR3 length: 15 residues. Germline CDR1 is SNHLY and CDR2 is FYNNEI.

The gene calls are TRBV3-1 (or the pseudogene TRBV3-2) and TRBJ1-6, with D possibly TRBD1 on 5 matching bases. Germline CDR1 reads LGHDT; CDR2 reads YNNKEL (reference sequence). This CDR3 is built from 12 residues. Trimming left V 3 bases short and J 9 bases short, with 6 bases between. This CDR3 reads CASSHRVSPLHF. In DNA form, the CDR3 reads TGTGCCAGCAGCCACAGGGTTTCACCCCTCCACTTT.

This rearrangement joins TRBV5-1 to TRBJ2-1, with D perhaps TRBD1 (5 bases). Deletions cut 4 bases from V and 8 bases from J, with 16 bases between. Looked up from germline, CDR1 is SGHRS and CDR2 is YFSETQ. The CDR3 is 14 amino acids. CDR3 in amino acids: CASSGVQGSDEQFF. CDR3 nucleotides: TGCGCCAGCAGCGGGGTTCAGGGATCGGATGAGCAGTTCTTC.

V gene TRBV5-4 combines with J gene TRBJ2-7; 7 nucleotides align to TRBD2. CDR1 is SGHNT, CDR2 YYREEE, per germline (reference sequence). Trimming took 4 bases from V and 6 from J; bases not matched to a gene: 13. This CDR3 spans 15 amino acids. Written as DNA, the CDR3 is TGTGCCAGCAGCCCCGTGGGGGGGAGCCTTTTCGAGCAGTACTTC. Its translation is CASSPVGGSLFEQYF.